This T cell receptor beta chain was retrieved from a study of cytomegalovirus exposure and HLA in healthy donors (dated by TCRdb to 2016 to 2017). Context from the whole study: According to an earlier analysis of around 600 of the donors, about 179 million T cells yielded some 120 million unique TCR beta sequences and approximately 300 Gb of sequence data. Among 300 to 500 genotyped donors of the cohort, an average of around 250,000 unique TCR beta nucleotide sequences was sequenced per donor, of which approximately 18% were non-productive. In a later genetic analysis, genome-wide SNP genotypes for about 55% of the roughly 700 donors were used, and that subset was treated as a discovery cohort. Rather than drawing on any new phenotypic data, the later analysis identified candidate immune exposures from TCR beta sequences and the way those sequences occurred across donors. To study patterns of TCR occurrence, a later analysis re-analyzed previously published TCR beta repertoires from under 750 donors and added high-resolution HLA genotyping. Besides the first cohort of approximately 710 subjects, a separate validation cohort made up of over 95 different subjects was used. The study aimed to test whether cataloging public T cell receptors could reveal signatures of past pathogen exposure. Five DR-DQ haplotypes were handled as single units for association and clustering, since linkage in the cohort was strong. An early release covering about 600 HLA-typed donors comprised about 300 gigabases of sequencing data and some 79 million unique TCR sequences. The study used immunosequencing to profile the T cell repertoires of more than 650 subjects and linked those repertoires to cytomegalovirus serostatus. All discovery cohort repertoires had been generated on a single sequencing platform. In an earlier analysis of around 540 of the donors, high-throughput TCR beta sequencing was used to judge whether each TCR beta V gene segment behaved as functional or pseudogenic. High-throughput TCR immunosequencing, statistical association of individual TCRs with disease status, and machine learning were combined to predict cytomegalovirus infection status. The genetic ancestry cluster associated with self-reported Caucasian donors included over 65% of the 350 to 500 genotyped donors. Typing coverage varied by locus: about 629-640 donors for A, B, C, DRB1 and DQB1; around 560 for DQA1; some 610 for DPA1; about 450 for DPB1. HLA typing included class I and class II loci at four-digit resolution. Donor age, sex, ethnicity and CMV serostatus were collected together with the repertoire data. The research as a whole found: Linkage disequilibrium might explain the correlated functional status among segregating V segments, but an unknown experimental factor could not be excluded. For the cohort, immune exposure information was limited to CMV serostatus. Because some donors lacked HLA typing at each locus, the association tests relied only on the typed subset. Sequencing depth was assumed to be roughly uniform across donors in the presence/absence analyses, though that assumption may not hold. An earlier analysis of around 540 of the donors showed that most TCR beta V segments appeared in productive rearrangements either about 87% or about 30% of the time, which broadly matched IMGT annotations. Only TCR beta chains were sequenced in this cohort, and the absence of alpha or paired-chain data limited detectable features. According to a later genetic analysis, donors in an Asian-associated ancestry cluster had fewer N-insertions in productive TCRs than the roughly 700-donor mean. A total of fewer than 200 TCR beta chains were listed by the study as associated with cytomegalovirus. A later analysis found that HLA-associated TCR beta chains were more clonally expanded and had lower generation probabilities than equally common non-associated chains. The classifier was reported to diagnose cytomegalovirus status with high specificity and sensitivity in both the original cohort and the validation cohort. A further reported finding was that TCR beta sequences accurately predicted the HLA-A and HLA-B alleles for most subjects in the first cohort. Most TCR sequences were seen in very few donors, while some public TCRs were found in many individuals. Several of the top co-occurrence clusters appeared to be linked to parvovirus B19, influenza, CMV and Epstein-Barr virus, according to a later analysis. An association between a missense DCLRE1C variant and V-gene and J-gene trimming of TCR beta chains was found in a later genetic analysis and replicated in an independent cohort. In a later analysis, the rate of TCR association differed among HLA loci, with DRB1 alleles having the most associated TCRs and HLA-C alleles having the fewest. A later analysis associated about 17,000 TCR beta sequences with specific HLA alleles at a false discovery rate of 0.05. When HLA alleles, especially DR and DQ, strongly co-occurred, attributing TCR associations to individual alleles was difficult. In a later analysis, most CMV-associated TCR beta chains were found to appear HLA-restricted, with HLA associations seemingly driven largely by CMV exposure. The earlier analysis of almost 600 of the donors excluded seventeen rarely observed V segments, including chromosome 9 orphons, because counts were too low. In vitro tests confirmed that a few of the cytomegalovirus-associated TCR beta chains recognize cytomegalovirus antigens. It was suggested by the authors that the approach could potentially be generalized to other disease states and immunological phenotypes. A cluster of highly shared sequence variants was judged likely to be a technical artifact of the sequencing pipeline. Because the 87-base-pair reads could not distinguish some IMGT-functional V segments, including TRBV6-2 and TRBV6-3, those segments were excluded.

Concerning this clone: Its antigen remains unidentified. No per-base quality is available; no much larger clone lies one base away.

To prepare the library, the immunoSEQ multiplex PCR assay was applied. For the multiplex PCR, a mixture combining 60 forward primers for TCR Vbeta segments and 13 reverse primers for TCR Jbeta segments was used. A multiplex PCR assay on genomic DNA amplified the CDR3 region of rearranged TCR beta genes. Amplified TCR beta libraries were sequenced as 87-base-pair reads on the Illumina HiSeq System. On the authors' methods: A later analysis tallied 75 million to 85 million unique TCR beta chains across the 666 repertoires, and approximately 11 million of those chains were shared by two or more donors. Raw reads were error-corrected and collapsed into unique sequences with a nearest-neighbor algorithm that merged closely related sequences to remove PCR and sequencing errors. V, D and J gene segments were assigned by aligning CDR3 sequences to IMGT reference sequences. For a sequence to be retained, a match of at least six nucleotides to both a V gene segment and a J gene segment was required. A rearrangement counted as productive if the CDR3 had no stop codons and remained in frame with V and J, and every other rearrangement counted as non-productive. CDR3 was defined by IMGT convention, running from the second conserved V-encoded cysteine to the conserved J-encoded phenylalanine. Sequences without an unambiguous match to a single V gene segment were excluded from the earlier analysis of 450 to 750 of the donors. In an earlier analysis of approximately 590 of the donors, a V segment was called functional when productive rearrangements were above 56.7%, and segregating when the standard deviation between donors exceeded 5%. A statistical classification framework was built for diagnosing cytomegalovirus status from the catalog of TCR beta chain sequences. V and J gene assignment, in a later analysis, came from comparing TCR nucleotide sequences with IMGT/GENE-DB human TR gene sequences. The TCRdist pipeline was used in a later analysis to assign CDR3 sequences and most-parsimonious VDJ recombination scenarios. In a later analysis, every TCR beta chain was defined by the combination of its CDR3 amino acid sequence and its V-gene family, and reads without a unique V-gene family were dropped. As a way to deal with suspected cross-contamination and a sequencing artifact, a later analysis dropped 450 to 600 nucleotide sequences that were highly shared and had low generation probability. In a later analysis, a clonal expansion index for each public chain was calculated from normalized within-repertoire ranks of inferred template counts. A later analysis computed generation probabilities with a VDJ recombination model fitted to out-of-frame rearrangements, and checked the results against IGoR. A later analysis scored TCR-TCR, TCR-HLA and TCR-CMV co-occurrence with hypergeometric tests, applying a repertoire-size bias correction to TCR pairs. False discovery rates were estimated in a later analysis by permuting HLA or CMV assignments 20 times. In a later analysis, co-occurring TCRs were grouped using DBSCAN, and TCRdist sequence similarity was added for clustering within HLA-allele-positive subsets. Co-occurrence clustering excluded repertoires with fewer than 30,000 or more than 120,000 public chains, plus five with anomalous nucleotide sharing. What TCRdb holds here is the immuneACCESS table cut down to in-frame rearrangements. Part of the clones is not present; checked against another copy, under half of the missing clones reflect an unresolved V gene, and the others are unexplained. The V and J calls and clone size are taken from that table; D and trimming were inferred from the DNA. Across this sample there are roughly 250,000 clones, with roughly two thirds seen only once. In total, the top ten clones hold over 2% of the sample.

In total, roughly 670 healthy bone marrow donors made up the cohort. Cohort members were all nominally healthy when sampled, although unrecorded immune exposures were likely present. The donor tested CMV seronegative, placing the donor among the 350 or so seronegative members of the cohort. A peripheral blood sample was collected from each donor, and TCR beta sequencing was performed on peripheral blood mononuclear cells. Genomic DNA was extracted from the blood cell samples with the Qiagen DNeasy Blood Extraction Kit. The CDR3 starts with the cysteine, ends with the phenylalanine, and has 11 residues. Only the CDR3 part of the read is kept: 33 bases, read in frame from the first base. According to the germline V gene, CDR1 reads MNHEY and CDR2 reads SVGAGI. V is clipped by 10 bases and J by 4 bases, and the sequence between their germline boundaries is 10 bases long.

Sequenced: PBMCs. This clonotype was sampled from a female donor in good health and CMV-seronegative. The rearranged segments are TRBV6-5 and TRBJ1-1; no D gene can be assigned with confidence. CDR3 loop: CATLLVTEAFF. The DNA sequence is given as TGTGCCACCCTACTTGTCACTGAAGCTTTCTTT.